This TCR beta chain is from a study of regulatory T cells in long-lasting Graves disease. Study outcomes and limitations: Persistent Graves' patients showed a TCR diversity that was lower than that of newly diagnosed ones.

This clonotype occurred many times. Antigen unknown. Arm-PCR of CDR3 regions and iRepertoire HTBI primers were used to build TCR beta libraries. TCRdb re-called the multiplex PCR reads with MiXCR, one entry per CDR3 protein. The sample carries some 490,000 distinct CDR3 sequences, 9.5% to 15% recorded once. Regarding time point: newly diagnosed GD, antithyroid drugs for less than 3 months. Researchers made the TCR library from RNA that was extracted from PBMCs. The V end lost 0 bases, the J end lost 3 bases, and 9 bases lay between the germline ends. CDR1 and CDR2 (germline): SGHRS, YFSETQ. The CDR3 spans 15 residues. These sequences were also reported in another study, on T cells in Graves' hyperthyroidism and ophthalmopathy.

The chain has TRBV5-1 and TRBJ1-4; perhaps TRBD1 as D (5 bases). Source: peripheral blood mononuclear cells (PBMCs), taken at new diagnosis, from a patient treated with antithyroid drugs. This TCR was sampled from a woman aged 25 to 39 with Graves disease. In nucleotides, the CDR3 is TGCGCCAGCAGCTTGGTCGGGGGATCTAATGAAAAACTGTTTTTT. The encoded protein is CASSLVGGSNEKLFF.